This paragraph reports one T cell receptor beta chain. Germline CDR1 is MGHDK and CDR2 is SYGVNS. V was cut by 9 bases and J by 3 bases, with 9 bases left in between. This CDR3 has 13 residues. This record comes from a study of blood T cell repertoires in COVID-19. Overall study context: The study drew acute and convalescent COVID-19 samples from the United States, Italy and Spain. From T cells, B-cell-depleted T cells, or PBMCs came the material, which was cDNA or gDNA.

How the authors handled the data: For nucleated cells, counts were estimated from reference gene primer amplification. Data came from immunoSEQ multiplex PCR; TCRdb stores just in-frame clones and leaves some out. V and J calls and clone size come straight from that table; D and trimming were deduced from the DNA. The sample records approximately 80,000 clones, roughly 86% being singletons. Material for sequencing was peripheral blood. V and J are TRBV25-1 and TRBJ1-6, with no clear D. The receptor's source is a middle-aged man with acute or convalescent COVID-19. CDR3 coding DNA: TGTGCCAGTACCCGGGACTATAATTCACCCCTCCACTTT. This codes for CASTRDYNSPLHF.